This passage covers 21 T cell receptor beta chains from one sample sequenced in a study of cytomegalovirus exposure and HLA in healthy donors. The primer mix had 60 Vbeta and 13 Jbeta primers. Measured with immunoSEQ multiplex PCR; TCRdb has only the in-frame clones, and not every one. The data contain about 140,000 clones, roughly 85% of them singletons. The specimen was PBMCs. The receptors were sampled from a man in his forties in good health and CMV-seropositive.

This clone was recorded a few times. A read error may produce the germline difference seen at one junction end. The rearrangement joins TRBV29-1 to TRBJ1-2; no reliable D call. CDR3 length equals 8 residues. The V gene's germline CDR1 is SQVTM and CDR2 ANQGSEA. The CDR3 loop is CSVSGPFF. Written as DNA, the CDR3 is TGCAGCGTTTCCGGTCCCTTCTTC.

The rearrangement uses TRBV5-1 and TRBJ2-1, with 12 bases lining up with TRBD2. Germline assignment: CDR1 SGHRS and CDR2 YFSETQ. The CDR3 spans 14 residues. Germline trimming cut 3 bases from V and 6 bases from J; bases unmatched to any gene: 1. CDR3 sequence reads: CASSWTSGVNEQFF. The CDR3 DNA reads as TGCGCCAGCAGCTGGACTAGCGGGGTCAATGAGCAGTTCTTC.

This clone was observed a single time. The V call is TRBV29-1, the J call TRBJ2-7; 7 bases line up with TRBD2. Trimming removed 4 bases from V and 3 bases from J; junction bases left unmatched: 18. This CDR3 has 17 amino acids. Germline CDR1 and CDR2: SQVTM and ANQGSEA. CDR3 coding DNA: TGCAGCGTTGCTCGCGCCCCTCTCAGGGAGGGTGTCTACGAGCAGTACTTC. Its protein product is CSVARAPLREGVYEQYF.

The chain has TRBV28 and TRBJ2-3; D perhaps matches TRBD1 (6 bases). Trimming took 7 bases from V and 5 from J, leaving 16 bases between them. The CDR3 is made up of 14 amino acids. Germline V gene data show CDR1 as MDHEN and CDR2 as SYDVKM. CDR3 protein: CASNYGLRGDTQYF. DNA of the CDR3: TGTGCCAGCAACTATGGCCTCAGGGGAGATACGCAGTATTTT.

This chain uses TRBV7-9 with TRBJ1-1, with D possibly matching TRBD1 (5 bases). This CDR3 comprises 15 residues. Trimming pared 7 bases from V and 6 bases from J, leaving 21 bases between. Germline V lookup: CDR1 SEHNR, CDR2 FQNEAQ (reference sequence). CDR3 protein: CASTPMQGTFAEAFF. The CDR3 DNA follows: TGTGCCAGCACCCCGATGCAGGGTACTTTCGCTGAAGCTTTCTTT.

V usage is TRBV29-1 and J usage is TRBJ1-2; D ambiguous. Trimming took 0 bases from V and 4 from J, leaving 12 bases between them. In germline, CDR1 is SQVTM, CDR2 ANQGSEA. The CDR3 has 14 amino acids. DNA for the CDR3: TGCAGCGTTGAAGATTGGCGGACTCTCTATGGCTACACCTTC. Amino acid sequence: CSVEDWRTLYGYTF.

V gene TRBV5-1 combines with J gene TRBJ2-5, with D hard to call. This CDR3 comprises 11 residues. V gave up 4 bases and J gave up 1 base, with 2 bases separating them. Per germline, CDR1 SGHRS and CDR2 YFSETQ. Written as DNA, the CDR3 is TGCGCCAGCAGCCGCCAAGAGACCCAGTACTTC. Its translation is CASSRQETQYF.

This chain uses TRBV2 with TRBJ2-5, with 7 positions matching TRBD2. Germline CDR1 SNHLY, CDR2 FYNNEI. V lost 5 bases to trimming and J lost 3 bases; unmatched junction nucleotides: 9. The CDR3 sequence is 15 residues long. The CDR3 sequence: CASSLLASSKETQYF. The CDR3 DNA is TGTGCCAGCAGTCTACTAGCGAGTTCCAAAGAGACCCAGTACTTC.

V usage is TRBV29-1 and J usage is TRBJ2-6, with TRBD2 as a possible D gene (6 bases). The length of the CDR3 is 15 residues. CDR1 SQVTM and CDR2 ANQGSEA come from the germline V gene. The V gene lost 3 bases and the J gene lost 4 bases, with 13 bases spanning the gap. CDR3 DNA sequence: TGCAGCGTTGAGGATGGAGGGGACGGGGCCAACGTCCTGACTTTC. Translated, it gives CSVEDGGDGANVLTF.

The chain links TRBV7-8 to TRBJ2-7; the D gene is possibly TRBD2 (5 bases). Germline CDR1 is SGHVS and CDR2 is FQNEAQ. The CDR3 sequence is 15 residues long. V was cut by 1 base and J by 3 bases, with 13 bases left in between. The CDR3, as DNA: TGTGCCAGCAGCTTAGGTGTTACGGGAAACTACGAGCAGTACTTC. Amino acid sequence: CASSLGVTGNYEQYF.

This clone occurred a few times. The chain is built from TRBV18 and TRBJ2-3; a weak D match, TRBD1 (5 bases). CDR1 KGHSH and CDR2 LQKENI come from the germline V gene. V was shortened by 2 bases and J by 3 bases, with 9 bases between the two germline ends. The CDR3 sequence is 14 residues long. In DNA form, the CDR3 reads TGTGCCAGCTCACCAAGGGGCCTGACAGATACGCAGTATTTT. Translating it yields CASSPRGLTDTQYF.

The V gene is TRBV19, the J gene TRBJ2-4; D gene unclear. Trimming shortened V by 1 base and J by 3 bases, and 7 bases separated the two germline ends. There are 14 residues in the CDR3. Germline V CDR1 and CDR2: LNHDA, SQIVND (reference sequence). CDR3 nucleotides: TGTGCCAGTAGTATAGGGAGAGACAAAAACATTCAGTACTTC. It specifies CASSIGRDKNIQYF. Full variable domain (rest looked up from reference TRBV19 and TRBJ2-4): DGGITQSPKYLFRKEGQNVTLSCEQNLNHDAMYWYRQDPGQGLRLIYYSQIVNDFQKGDIAEGYSVSREKKESFPLTVTSAQKNPTAFYLCASSIGRDKNIQYFGAGTRLSVL.

The DNA of the CDR3 is TGCGCCAGCAGCTTGGATGGGACAGCACCCTACGAGCAGTACTTC. This gives the protein CASSLDGTAPYEQYF. The gene calls are TRBV5-1 and TRBJ2-7; TRBD1 aligns across 7 bases. From germline, CDR1 is SGHRS and CDR2 YFSETQ. The CDR3 contains 15 residues. J lost 2 bases, V lost 0 bases, and 5 bases had no gene match.

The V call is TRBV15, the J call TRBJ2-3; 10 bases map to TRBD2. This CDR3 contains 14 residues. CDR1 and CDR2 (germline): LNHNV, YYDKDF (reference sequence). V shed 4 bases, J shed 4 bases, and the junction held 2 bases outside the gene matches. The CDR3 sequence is CATSTLAGADTQYF. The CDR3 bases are TGTGCCACCAGCACCCTAGCGGGAGCAGATACGCAGTATTTT. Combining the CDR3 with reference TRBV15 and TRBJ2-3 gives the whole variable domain DAMVIQNPRYQVTQFGKPVTLSCSQTLNHNVMYWYQQKSSQAPKLLFHYYDKDFNNEADTPDNFQSRRPNTSFCFLDIRSPGLGDTAMYLCATSTLAGADTQYFGPGTRLTVL.

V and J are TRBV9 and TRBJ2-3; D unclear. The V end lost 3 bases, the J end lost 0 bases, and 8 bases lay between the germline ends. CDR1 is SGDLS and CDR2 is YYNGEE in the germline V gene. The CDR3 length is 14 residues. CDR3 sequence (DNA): TGTGCCAGCAGCGACCCCAGAAGCACAGATACGCAGTATTTT. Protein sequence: CASSDPRSTDTQYF.

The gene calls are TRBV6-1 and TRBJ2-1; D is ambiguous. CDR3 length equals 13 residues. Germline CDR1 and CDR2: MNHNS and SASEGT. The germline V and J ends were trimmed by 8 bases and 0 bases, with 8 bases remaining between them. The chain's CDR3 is CASYSGSYNEQFF. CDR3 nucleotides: TGTGCCAGCTACTCTGGCTCCTACAATGAGCAGTTCTTC.

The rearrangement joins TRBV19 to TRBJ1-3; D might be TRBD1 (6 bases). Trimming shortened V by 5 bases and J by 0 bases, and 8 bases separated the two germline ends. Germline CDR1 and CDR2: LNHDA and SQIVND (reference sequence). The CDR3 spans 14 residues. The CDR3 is CASSEQGSGNTIYF. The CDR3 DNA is TGTGCCAGTAGTGAACAGGGCTCTGGAAACACCATATATTTT.

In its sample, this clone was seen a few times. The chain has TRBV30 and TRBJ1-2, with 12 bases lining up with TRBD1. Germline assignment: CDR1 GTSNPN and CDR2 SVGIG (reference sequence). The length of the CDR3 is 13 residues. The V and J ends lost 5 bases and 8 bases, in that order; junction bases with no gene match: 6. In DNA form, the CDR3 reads TGTGCCTGGCGGCGGGACAGGGGGCACGGCTACACCTTC. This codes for CAWRRDRGHGYTF.

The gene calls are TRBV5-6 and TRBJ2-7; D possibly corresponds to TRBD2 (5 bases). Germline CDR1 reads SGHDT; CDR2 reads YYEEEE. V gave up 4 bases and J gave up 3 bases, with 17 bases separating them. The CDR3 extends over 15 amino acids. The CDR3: CASSPSGRYYYEQYF. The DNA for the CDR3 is TGTGCCAGCAGCCCGTCGGGGAGATACTACTACGAGCAGTACTTC.

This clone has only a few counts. CDR3 DNA sequence: TGTGCCAGCAGCCCAGGGGAGGGGGCCAACGTCCTGACTTTC. Its translation: CASSPGEGANVLTF. The rearrangement links TRBV6-4 to TRBJ2-6, with D possibly TRBD1 on 6 matching bases. CDR3 size: 14 residues. Trimming shortened V by 6 bases and J by 4 bases, and 10 bases separated the two germline ends. The V gene's germline CDR1 is MRHNA and CDR2 SNTAGT.

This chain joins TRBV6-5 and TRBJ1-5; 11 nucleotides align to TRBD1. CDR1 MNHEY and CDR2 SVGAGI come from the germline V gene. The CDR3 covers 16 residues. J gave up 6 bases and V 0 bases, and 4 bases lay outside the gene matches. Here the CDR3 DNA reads TGTGCCAGCAGTTACTCGGGACAGGGGGGCCGTCAGCCCCAGCATTTT. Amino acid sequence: CASSYSGQGGRQPQHF.